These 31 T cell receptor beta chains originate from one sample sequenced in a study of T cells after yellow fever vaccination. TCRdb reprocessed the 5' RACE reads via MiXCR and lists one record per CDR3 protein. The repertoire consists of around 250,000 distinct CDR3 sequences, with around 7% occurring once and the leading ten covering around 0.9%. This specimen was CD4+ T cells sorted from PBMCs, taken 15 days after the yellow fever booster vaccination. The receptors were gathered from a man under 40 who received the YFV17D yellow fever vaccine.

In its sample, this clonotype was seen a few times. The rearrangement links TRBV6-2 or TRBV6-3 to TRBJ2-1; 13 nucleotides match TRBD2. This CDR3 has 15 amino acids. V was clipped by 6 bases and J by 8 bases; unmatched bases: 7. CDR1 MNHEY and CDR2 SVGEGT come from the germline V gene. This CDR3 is CASRFGLAGVDEQFF. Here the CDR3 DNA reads TGTGCCAGCAGATTCGGACTAGCGGGAGTAGATGAGCAGTTCTTC.

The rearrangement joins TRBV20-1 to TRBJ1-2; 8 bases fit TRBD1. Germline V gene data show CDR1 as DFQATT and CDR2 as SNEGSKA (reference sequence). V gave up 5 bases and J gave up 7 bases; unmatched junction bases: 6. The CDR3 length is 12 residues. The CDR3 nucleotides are TGCAGTGCTCGTCAGGACAGGGCTGGCTACACCTTC. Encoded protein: CSARQDRAGYTF.

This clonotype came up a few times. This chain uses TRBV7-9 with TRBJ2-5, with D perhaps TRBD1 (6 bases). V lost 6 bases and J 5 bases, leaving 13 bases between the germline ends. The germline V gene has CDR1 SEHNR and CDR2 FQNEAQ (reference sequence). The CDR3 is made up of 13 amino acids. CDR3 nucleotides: TGTGCCAGCAGAATTGCAGGGGCGGAGACCCAGTACTTC. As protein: CASRIAGAETQYF.

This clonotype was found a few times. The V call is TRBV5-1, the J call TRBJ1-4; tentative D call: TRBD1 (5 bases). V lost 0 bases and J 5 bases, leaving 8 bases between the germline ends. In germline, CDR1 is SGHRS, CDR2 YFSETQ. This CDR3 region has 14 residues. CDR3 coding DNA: TGCGCCAGCAGCTTGGAAGGGACGAATGAAAAACTGTTTTTT. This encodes CASSLEGTNEKLFF.

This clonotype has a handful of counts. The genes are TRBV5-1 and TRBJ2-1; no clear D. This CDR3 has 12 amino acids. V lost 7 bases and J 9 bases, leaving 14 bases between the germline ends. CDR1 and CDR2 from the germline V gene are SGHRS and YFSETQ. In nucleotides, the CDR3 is TGCGCCAGCGGCGAAACGGCACGTGAGCAGTTCTTC. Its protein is CASGETAREQFF.

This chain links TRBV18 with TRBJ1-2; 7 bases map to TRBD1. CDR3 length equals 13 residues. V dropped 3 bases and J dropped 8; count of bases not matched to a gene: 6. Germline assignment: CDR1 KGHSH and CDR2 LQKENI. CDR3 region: CASSPTGMEGYTF. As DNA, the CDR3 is TGTGCCAGCTCACCGACAGGGATGGAAGGCTACACCTTC.

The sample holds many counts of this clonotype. The DNA of the CDR3 is TGTGCCAGCAGCCAAGCCTGGGGCAATCAGCCCCAGCATTTT. It translates to CASSQAWGNQPQHF. J is TRBJ1-5 and V is TRBV3-1, with D unresolved. V gave up 1 base and J gave up 2 bases, with 6 bases separating them. The CDR3 is 14 residues long. Germline CDR1 is LGHDT and CDR2 is YNNKEL (reference sequence).

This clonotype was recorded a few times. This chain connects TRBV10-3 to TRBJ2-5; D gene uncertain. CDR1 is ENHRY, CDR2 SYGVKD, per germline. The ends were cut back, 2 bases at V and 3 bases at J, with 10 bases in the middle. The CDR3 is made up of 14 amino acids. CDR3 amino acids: CAISEGREKETQYF. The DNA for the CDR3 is TGTGCCATCAGTGAGGGACGCGAAAAAGAGACCCAGTACTTC.

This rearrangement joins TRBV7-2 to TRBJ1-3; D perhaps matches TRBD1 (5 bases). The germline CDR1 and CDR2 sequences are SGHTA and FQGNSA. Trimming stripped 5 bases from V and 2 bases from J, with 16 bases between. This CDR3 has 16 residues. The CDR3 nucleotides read TGTGCCAGCAGCCCCTGGGGGGGGTTTGCTGGAAACACCATATATTTT. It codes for CASSPWGGFAGNTIYF.

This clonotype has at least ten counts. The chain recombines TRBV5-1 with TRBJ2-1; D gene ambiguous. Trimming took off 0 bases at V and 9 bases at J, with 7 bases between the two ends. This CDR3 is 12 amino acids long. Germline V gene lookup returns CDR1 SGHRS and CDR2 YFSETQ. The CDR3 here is CASSLGFTEQFF. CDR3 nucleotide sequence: TGCGCCAGCAGCTTGGGTTTCACTGAGCAGTTCTTC.

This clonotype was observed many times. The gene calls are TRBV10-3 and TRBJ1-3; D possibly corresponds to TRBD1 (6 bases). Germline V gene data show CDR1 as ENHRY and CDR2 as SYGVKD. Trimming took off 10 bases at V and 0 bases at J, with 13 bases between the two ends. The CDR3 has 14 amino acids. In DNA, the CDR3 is TGTGCCACCCGACAGGCGAGCTCTGGAAACACCATATATTTT. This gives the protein CATRQASSGNTIYF.

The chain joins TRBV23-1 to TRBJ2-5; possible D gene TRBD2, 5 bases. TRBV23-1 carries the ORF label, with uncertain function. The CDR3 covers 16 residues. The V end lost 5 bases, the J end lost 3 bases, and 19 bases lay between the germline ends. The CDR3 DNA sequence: TGCGCCAGCAGTGTGGGGAGCCATGAATCAAAAGAGACCCAGTACTTC. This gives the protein CASSVGSHESKETQYF.

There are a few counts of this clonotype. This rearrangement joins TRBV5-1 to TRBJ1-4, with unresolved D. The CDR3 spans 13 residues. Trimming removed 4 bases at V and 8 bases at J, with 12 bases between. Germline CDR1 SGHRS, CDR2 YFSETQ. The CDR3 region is CASSEVFGEKLFF. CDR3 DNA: TGCGCCAGCAGCGAGGTATTTGGAGAAAAACTGTTTTTT. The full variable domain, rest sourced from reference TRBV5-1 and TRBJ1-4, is KAGVTQTPRYLIKTRGQQVTLSCSPISGHRSVSWYQQTPGQGLQFLFEYFSETQRNKGNFPGRFSGRQFSNSRSEMNVSTLELGDSALYLCASSEVFGEKLFFGSGTQLSVL.

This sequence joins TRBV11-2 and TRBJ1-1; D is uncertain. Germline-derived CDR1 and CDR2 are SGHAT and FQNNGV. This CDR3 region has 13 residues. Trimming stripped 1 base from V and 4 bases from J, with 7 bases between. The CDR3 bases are TGTGCCAGCAGCTTAGGACGGAGCACTGAAGCTTTCTTT. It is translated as CASSLGRSTEAFF.

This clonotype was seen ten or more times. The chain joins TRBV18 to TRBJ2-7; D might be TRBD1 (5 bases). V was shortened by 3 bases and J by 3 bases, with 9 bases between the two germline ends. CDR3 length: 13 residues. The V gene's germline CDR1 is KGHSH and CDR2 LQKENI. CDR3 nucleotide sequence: TGTGCCAGCTCACCTGGGGCTAACTACGAGCAGTACTTC. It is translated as CASSPGANYEQYF.

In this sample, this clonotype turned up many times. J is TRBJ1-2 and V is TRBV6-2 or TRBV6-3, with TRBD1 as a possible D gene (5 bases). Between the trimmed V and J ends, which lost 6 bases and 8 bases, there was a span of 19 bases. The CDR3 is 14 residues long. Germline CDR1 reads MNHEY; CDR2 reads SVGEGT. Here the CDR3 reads CASSRTGQGQGYTF. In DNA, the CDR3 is TGTGCCAGCAGCCGGACCGGCCAGGGCCAAGGCTACACCTTC.

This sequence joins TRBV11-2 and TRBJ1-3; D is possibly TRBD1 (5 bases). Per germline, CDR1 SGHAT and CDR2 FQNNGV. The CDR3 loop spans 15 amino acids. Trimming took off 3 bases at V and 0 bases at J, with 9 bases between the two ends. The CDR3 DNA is TGTGCCAGCAGCTTGAGGGGCGGCTCTGGAAACACCATATATTTT. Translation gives CASSLRGGSGNTIYF.

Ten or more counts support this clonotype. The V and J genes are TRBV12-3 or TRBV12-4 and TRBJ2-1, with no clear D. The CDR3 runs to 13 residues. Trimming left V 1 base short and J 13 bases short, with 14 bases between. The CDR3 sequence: CASSLGAGTRQFF. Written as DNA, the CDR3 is TGTGCCAGCAGTTTAGGGGCCGGAACCCGACAGTTCTTC.

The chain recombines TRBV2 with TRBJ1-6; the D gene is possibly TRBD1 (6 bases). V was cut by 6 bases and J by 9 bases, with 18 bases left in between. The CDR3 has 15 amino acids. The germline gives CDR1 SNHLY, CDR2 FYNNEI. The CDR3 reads CASSQGLRGISPLHF. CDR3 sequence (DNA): TGTGCCAGCAGCCAGGGGCTAAGGGGGATTTCACCCCTCCACTTT.

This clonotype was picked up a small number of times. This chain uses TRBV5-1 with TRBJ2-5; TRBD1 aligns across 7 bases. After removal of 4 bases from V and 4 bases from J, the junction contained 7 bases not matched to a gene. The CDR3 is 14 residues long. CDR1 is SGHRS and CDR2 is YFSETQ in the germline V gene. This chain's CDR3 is CASSRQGDGETQYF. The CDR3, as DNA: TGCGCCAGCAGCCGACAGGGTGATGGAGAGACCCAGTACTTC.

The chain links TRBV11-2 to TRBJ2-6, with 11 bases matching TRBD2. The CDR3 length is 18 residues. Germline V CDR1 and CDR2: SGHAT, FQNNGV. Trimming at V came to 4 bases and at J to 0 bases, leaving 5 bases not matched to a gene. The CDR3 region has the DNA TGTGCCAGCAGCTCGCCGGGACTAGCGGACTCTGGGGCCAACGTCCTGACTTTC. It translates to CASSSPGLADSGANVLTF.

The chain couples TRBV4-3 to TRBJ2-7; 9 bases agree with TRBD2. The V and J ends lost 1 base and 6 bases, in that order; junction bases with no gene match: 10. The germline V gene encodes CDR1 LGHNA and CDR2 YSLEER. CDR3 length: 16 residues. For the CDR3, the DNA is TGCGCCAGCAGCCAAGGCCTCGCTAGCGGGACCCCCGAGCAGTACTTC. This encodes CASSQGLASGTPEQYF.

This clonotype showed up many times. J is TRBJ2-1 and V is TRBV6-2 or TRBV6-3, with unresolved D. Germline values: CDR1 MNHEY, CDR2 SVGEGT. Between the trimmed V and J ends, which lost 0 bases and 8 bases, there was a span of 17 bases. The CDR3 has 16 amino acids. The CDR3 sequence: CASSYSRGPKAHEQFF. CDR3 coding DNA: TGTGCCAGCAGTTACTCGAGAGGCCCCAAGGCTCATGAGCAGTTCTTC.

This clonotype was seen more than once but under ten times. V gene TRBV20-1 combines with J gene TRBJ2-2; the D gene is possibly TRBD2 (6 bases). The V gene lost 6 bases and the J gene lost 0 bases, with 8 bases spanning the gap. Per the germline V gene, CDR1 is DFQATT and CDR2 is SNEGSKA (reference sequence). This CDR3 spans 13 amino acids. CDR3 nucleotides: TGCAGTGCCCAGCGGGCGAACACCGGGGAGCTGTTTTTT. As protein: CSAQRANTGELFF.

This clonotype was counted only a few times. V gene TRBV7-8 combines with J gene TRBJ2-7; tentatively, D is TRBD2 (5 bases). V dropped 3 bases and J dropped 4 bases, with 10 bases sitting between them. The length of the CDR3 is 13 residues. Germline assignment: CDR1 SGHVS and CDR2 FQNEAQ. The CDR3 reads CASSFAGLYEQYF. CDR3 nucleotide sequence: TGTGCCAGCAGCTTTGCCGGACTGTACGAGCAGTACTTC.

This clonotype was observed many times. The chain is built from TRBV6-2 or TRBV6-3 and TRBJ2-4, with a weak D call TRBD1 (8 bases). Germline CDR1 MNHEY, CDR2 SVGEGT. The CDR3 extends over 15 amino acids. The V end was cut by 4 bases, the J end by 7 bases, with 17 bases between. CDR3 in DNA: TGTGCCAGCAGTTTCCGGACAGGGAGGGCGAACATTCAGTACTTC. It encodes CASSFRTGRANIQYF.

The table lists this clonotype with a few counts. CDR3 in amino acids: CASSQQGRYEQYF. The CDR3 DNA reads TGTGCCAGCAGTCAACAGGGAAGGTACGAGCAGTACTTC. This rearrangement joins TRBV28 to TRBJ2-7; D is possibly TRBD1 (6 bases). The germline V gene has CDR1 MDHEN and CDR2 SYDVKM. V lost 5 bases, J lost 4 bases, and 12 bases lay in between. This CDR3 has 13 residues.

The CDR3 loop reads CASSQSLSGRSTDTQYF. The CDR3 nucleotides are TGTGCCAGCAGCCAATCTCTTAGCGGGAGAAGCACAGATACGCAGTATTTT. This chain connects TRBV6-5 to TRBJ2-3; TRBD2 matches at 9 bases. From germline, CDR1 is MNHEY and CDR2 SVGAGI. This CDR3 region has 17 residues. The ends lost 6 bases at V and 0 bases at J; junction bases unmatched: 10.

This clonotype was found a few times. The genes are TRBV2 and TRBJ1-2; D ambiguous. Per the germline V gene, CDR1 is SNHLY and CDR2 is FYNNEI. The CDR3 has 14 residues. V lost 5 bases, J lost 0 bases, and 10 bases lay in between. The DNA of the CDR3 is TGTGCCAGCAGTTTAGACGGAGCTAACTATGGCTACACCTTC. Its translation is CASSLDGANYGYTF.

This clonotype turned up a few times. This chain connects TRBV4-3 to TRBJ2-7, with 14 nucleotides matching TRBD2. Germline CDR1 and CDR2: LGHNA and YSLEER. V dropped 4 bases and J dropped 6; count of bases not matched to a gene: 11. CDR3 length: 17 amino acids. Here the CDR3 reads CASSPTGTSGSWGEQYF. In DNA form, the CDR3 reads TGCGCCAGCAGCCCCACCGGGACTAGCGGGAGTTGGGGCGAGCAGTACTTC.

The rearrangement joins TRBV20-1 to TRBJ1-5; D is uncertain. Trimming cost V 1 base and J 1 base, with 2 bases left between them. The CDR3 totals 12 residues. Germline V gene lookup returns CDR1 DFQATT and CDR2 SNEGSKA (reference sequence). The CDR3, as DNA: TGCAGTGCTAGAGGGAGCAATCAGCCCCAGCATTTT. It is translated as CSARGSNQPQHF.